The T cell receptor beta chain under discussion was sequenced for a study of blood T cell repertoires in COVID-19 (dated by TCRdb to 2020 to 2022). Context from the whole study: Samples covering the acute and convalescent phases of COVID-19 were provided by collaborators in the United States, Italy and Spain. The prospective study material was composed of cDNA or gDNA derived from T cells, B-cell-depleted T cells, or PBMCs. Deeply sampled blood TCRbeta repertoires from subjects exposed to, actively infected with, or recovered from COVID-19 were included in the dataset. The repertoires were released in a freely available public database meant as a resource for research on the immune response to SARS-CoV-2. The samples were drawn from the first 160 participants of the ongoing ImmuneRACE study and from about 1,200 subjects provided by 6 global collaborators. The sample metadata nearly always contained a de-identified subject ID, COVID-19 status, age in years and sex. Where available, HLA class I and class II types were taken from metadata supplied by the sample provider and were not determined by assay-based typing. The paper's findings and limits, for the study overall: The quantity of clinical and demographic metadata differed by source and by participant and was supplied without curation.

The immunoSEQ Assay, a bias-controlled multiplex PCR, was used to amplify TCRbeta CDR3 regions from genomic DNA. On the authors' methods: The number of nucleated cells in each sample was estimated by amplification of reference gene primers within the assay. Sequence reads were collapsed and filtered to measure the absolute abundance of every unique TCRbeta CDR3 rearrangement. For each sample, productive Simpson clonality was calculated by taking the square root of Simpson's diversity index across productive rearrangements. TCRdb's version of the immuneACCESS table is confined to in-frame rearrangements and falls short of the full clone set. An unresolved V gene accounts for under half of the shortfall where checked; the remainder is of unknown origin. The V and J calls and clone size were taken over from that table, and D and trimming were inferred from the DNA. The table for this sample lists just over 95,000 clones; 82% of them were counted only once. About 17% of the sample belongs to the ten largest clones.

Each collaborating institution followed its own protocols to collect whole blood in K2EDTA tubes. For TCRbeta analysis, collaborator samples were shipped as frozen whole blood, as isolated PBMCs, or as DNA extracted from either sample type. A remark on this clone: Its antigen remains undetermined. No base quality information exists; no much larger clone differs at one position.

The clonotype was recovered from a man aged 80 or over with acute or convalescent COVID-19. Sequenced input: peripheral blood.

The DNA sequence follows: TGTGCCAGCAGTGTTAACAGGGGGTATAGACCGCTAAGCTCCTATAATTCACCCCTCCACTTT. Translation gives CASSVNRGYRPLSSYNSPLHF. Recombination joined TRBV2 with TRBJ1-6, with 8 bases in between that match TRBD1. Inclusive of the bounding cysteine and phenylalanine, the CDR3 is 21 residues long. The retained sequence is limited to the CDR3, 63 bases, with the frame set at the first base. Based on the germline V gene, the CDR1 and CDR2 sequences are SNHLY and FYNNEI. The germline V end is reduced by 4 bases and the J end by 0 bases; junction bases left unmatched: 17. Reference TRBV2 and TRBJ1-6 genes cover what lies past the CDR3, so the full variable domain is EPEVTQTPSHQVTQMGQEVILRCVPISNHLYFYWYRQILGQKVEFLVSFYNNEISEKSEIFDDQFSVERPDGSNFTLKIRSTKLEDSAMYFCASSVNRGYRPLSSYNSPLHFGNGTRLTVT.